Each of the 19 T cell receptor beta chains below was sequenced from the same sample in a study of identifying expanded T cells in peripheral blood. Clones were sequenced by immunoSEQ multiplex PCR, and TCRdb holds only the in-frame ones, with some missing. The data contain 75,000 to 100,000 clones, 89% of them singletons. Specimen: blood. The source is a person between 18 and 75 years old in good health.

The chain recombines TRBV13 with TRBJ2-7; no clear D gene. Per the germline V gene, CDR1 is PRHDT and CDR2 is FYEKMQ (reference sequence). The V end was cut by 0 bases, the J end by 5 bases, with 5 bases between. The CDR3 spans 12 residues. This chain's CDR3 is CASSLGPNEQYF. In nucleotides, the CDR3 is TGTGCCAGCAGCTTAGGACCAAACGAGCAGTACTTC.

The rearrangement uses TRBV5-1 and TRBJ2-3; TRBD2 is a possible D gene (5 bases). Trimming took 7 bases from V and 2 from J, leaving 11 bases between them. Germline CDR1 and CDR2: SGHRS and YFSETQ. The CDR3 is 13 amino acids. The CDR3 DNA reads TGCGCCAGCCAGACGGAGGCCACAGATACGCAGTATTTT. Translation: CASQTEATDTQYF. The full variable domain, completed using reference TRBV5-1 and TRBJ2-3, is KAGVTQTPRYLIKTRGQQVTLSCSPISGHRSVSWYQQTPGQGLQFLFEYFSETQRNKGNFPGRFSGRQFSNSRSEMNVSTLELGDSALYLCASQTEATDTQYFGPGTRLTVL.

The V gene is TRBV19, the J gene TRBJ2-7; 10 bases are a match to TRBD1. CDR3 length: 15 residues. Germline V gene data show CDR1 as LNHDA and CDR2 as SQIVND (reference sequence). The V gene end was trimmed by 7 bases and the J gene end by 2 bases; junction bases not matched to a gene: 8. CDR3 sequence: CASTTSTGGTYEQYF. DNA of the CDR3: TGTGCCAGTACCACGTCGACAGGGGGCACCTACGAGCAGTACTTC.

The DNA for the CDR3 is TGTGCCAGCCGACGACAGGGGGCTGCACTCCGCTCTGGGGCCAACGTCCTGACTTTC. This encodes CASRRQGAALRSGANVLTF. This chain uses TRBV19 with TRBJ2-6; TRBD1 agrees at 10 bases. J gave up 0 bases and V 9 bases, and 14 bases lay outside the gene matches. Per germline, CDR1 LNHDA and CDR2 SQIVND (reference sequence). The CDR3 runs 19 residues. Full variable domain (remainder filled in from reference TRBV19 and TRBJ2-6): DGGITQSPKYLFRKEGQNVTLSCEQNLNHDAMYWYRQDPGQGLRLIYYSQIVNDFQKGDIAEGYSVSREKKESFPLTVTSAQKNPTAFYLCASRRQGAALRSGANVLTFGAGSRLTVL.

This chain uses TRBV5-4 with TRBJ2-7, with D possibly matching TRBD2 (6 bases). The germline V gene encodes CDR1 SGHNT and CDR2 YYREEE (reference sequence). The ends were cut back, 5 bases at V and 0 bases at J, with 12 bases in the middle. This CDR3 contains 14 residues. The CDR3 coding sequence is TGTGCCAGCAGGTACGACGGGAGCTCCTACGAGCAGTACTTC. Protein product: CASRYDGSSYEQYF.

Only one count was recorded for this clone. This rearrangement joins TRBV28 to TRBJ2-7; the match to TRBD2 covers 9 bases. The V gene's germline CDR1 is MDHEN and CDR2 SYDVKM. The V gene end was trimmed by 5 bases and the J gene end by 4 bases; junction bases not matched to a gene: 15. The CDR3 runs to 17 residues. The CDR3 DNA reads TGTGCCAGCAGTCCCCAGAAGGCGGGAGGGCCCCGATACGAGCAGTACTTC. It specifies CASSPQKAGGPRYEQYF.

The CDR3 here is CASSSRQGYNSPLHF. DNA for the CDR3: TGTGCCAGCAGTTCACGACAGGGCTATAATTCACCCCTCCACTTT. The rearrangement joins TRBV27 to TRBJ1-6; 7 nucleotides line up with TRBD1. This CDR3 contains 15 residues. CDR1 MNHEY and CDR2 SMNVEV come from the germline V gene (reference sequence). V gave up 4 bases and J gave up 3 bases; unmatched junction bases: 3.

The chain links TRBV7-2 to TRBJ2-7, with D possibly being TRBD2 (6 bases). Germline CDR1 and CDR2: SGHTA and FQGNSA. Trimming shortened V by 5 bases and J by 1 base, and 15 bases separated the two germline ends. The CDR3 loop spans 15 amino acids. The CDR3 bases are TGTGCCAGCAGCGGTAGCGGAGTGGGATCCTACGAGCAGTACTTC. Its protein product is CASSGSGVGSYEQYF.

V usage is TRBV25-1 and J usage is TRBJ2-5; a possible D gene is TRBD2 (6 bases). This CDR3 region has 13 residues. Trimming pared 1 base from V and 5 bases from J, leaving 8 bases between. CDR1 and CDR2 from the germline V gene are MGHDK and SYGVNS. The CDR3 loop reads CASSESGAETQYF. CDR3 DNA sequence: TGTGCCAGCAGTGAATCGGGAGCGGAGACCCAGTACTTC.

The chain links TRBV5-6 to TRBJ2-1; the D gene could be TRBD1 or TRBD2 (5 bases each). This CDR3 contains 14 residues. V was cut by 4 bases and J by 7 bases, with 15 bases left in between. The germline CDR1 and CDR2 sequences are SGHDT and YYEEEE. CDR3 residues: CASSRTWGRNEQFF. The CDR3 DNA reads as TGTGCCAGCAGCCGCACTTGGGGACGGAATGAGCAGTTCTTC.

The chain combines TRBV6-1 with TRBJ1-2, with D perhaps TRBD1 (6 bases). The CDR3 spans 20 residues. Trimming left V 3 bases short and J 1 base short, with 27 bases between. Per germline, CDR1 MNHNS and CDR2 SASEGT. CDR3 nucleotides: TGTGCCAGCAGTGACAGTTGGCATACAGGGACCCTCCCCGTTAACTATGGCTACACCTTC. Residues: CASSDSWHTGTLPVNYGYTF.

The V and J genes are TRBV27 and TRBJ1-4, with D unclear. The V end lost 5 bases, the J end lost 0 bases, and 10 bases lay between the germline ends. CDR3 length equals 15 residues. Germline V gene lookup returns CDR1 MNHEY and CDR2 SMNVEV (reference sequence). The CDR3 spells CASSPRGTTNEKLFF. CDR3 bases: TGTGCCAGCAGTCCTCGGGGAACAACTAATGAAAAACTGTTTTTT. The variable domain in full, with the rest retrieved from reference TRBV27 and TRBJ1-4, is EAQVTQNPRYLITVTGKKLTVTCSQNMNHEYMSWYRQDPGLGLRQIYYSMNVEVTDKGDVPEGYKVSRKEKRNFPLILESPSPNQTSLYFCASSPRGTTNEKLFFGSGTQLSVL.

The chain has TRBV7-2 and TRBJ1-5; possible D gene TRBD1, 6 bases. The CDR3 runs to 16 residues. Per the germline V gene, CDR1 is SGHTA and CDR2 is FQGNSA. V shed 5 bases and J shed 3 bases, with 17 bases lying between them. CDR3 coding DNA: TGTGCCAGCAGCCCAGGACCTTCGGGGGCCAATCAGCCCCAGCATTTT. Translation gives CASSPGPSGANQPQHF.

This clone showed up just once. CDR3 nucleotides: TGTGCCAGCAGCAAAGAGGGCAGTCAGAGCTCCTATAATTCACCCCTCCACTTT. It codes for CASSKEGSQSSYNSPLHF. The gene calls are TRBV21-1 and TRBJ1-6. TRBV21-1 is a documented pseudogene. The CDR3 runs 18 residues.

The chain joins TRBV19 to TRBJ1-4, with D possibly being TRBD1 (5 bases). V lost 5 bases and J lost 0, with 22 bases in between. CDR1 is LNHDA and CDR2 is SQIVND in the germline V gene (reference sequence). There are 19 residues in the CDR3. CDR3 region: CASSGVSRQKFSTNEKLFF. CDR3 nucleotides: TGTGCCAGTAGTGGGGTCTCGCGACAGAAGTTCTCAACTAATGAAAAACTGTTTTTT.

This sequence joins TRBV2 and TRBJ2-5; tentatively, D is TRBD1 or TRBD2 (5 bases each). CDR1 SNHLY and CDR2 FYNNEI come from the germline V gene. V was clipped by 4 bases and J by 4 bases, with 7 bases between them. CDR3 length equals 12 residues. CDR3 nucleotides: TGTGCCAGCAGTGTGGGGGTAGAGACCCAGTACTTC. Its translation is CASSVGVETQYF.

The rearrangement links TRBV27 to TRBJ1-4, with D unresolved. The CDR3 runs 15 residues. The V and J ends lost 2 bases and 8 bases respectively, with 15 bases between them. Germline V gene lookup returns CDR1 MNHEY and CDR2 SMNVEV (reference sequence). The CDR3 DNA is TGTGCCAGCAGTTTAGTGGGAGGGCTAGGGGAAAAACTGTTTTTT. Translation gives CASSLVGGLGEKLFF. Full variable domain (missing parts from reference TRBV27 and TRBJ1-4): EAQVTQNPRYLITVTGKKLTVTCSQNMNHEYMSWYRQDPGLGLRQIYYSMNVEVTDKGDVPEGYKVSRKEKRNFPLILESPSPNQTSLYFCASSLVGGLGEKLFFGSGTQLSVL.

The V gene is TRBV11-2, the J gene TRBJ2-1; TRBD2 matches 10 bases. Trimming at V came to 0 bases and at J to 3 bases, leaving 14 bases not matched to a gene. CDR3 length: 20 amino acids. Per the germline V gene, CDR1 is SGHAT and CDR2 is FQNNGV. The CDR3 spells CASSLEGQTSGLPIYNEQFF. The CDR3 DNA is TGTGCCAGCAGCTTAGAGGGCCAGACTAGCGGGCTCCCCATCTACAATGAGCAGTTCTTC.

V is TRBV25-1 and J is TRBJ2-7, with D possibly being TRBD1 (5 bases). The germline V gene encodes CDR1 MGHDK and CDR2 SYGVNS. The V end was cut by 3 bases, the J end by 3 bases, with 18 bases between. The CDR3 contains 16 residues. The DNA for the CDR3 is TGTGCCAGCAGTGATGCCTCAGGGAAATCCCTCTACGAGCAGTACTTC. Translating gives CASSDASGKSLYEQYF.